The 2 T cell receptor beta chains below were found in one sample sequenced in a study of chemoradiotherapy in HPV16-positive cancers. TCRdb keeps only in-frame clones here, not all; method: immunoSEQ multiplex PCR. The sample includes thousands of clones, around 84% of them seen just once. Sequencing used tumor tissue, obtained from a patient who underwent chemoradiotherapy. Source of these receptors: a human donor with HPV-associated anogenital cancer.

The genes are TRBV11-2 and TRBJ2-1; TRBD2 is a possible D gene (7 bases). Trimming took off 1 base at V and 8 bases at J, with 12 bases between the two ends. The CDR3 is made up of 14 amino acids. The germline V gene has CDR1 SGHAT and CDR2 FQNNGV. CDR3 nucleotides: TGTGCCAGCAGCTTAGCGGGGGGCATTTATGAGCAGTTCTTC. It is translated as CASSLAGGIYEQFF.

V and J are TRBV7-7 and TRBJ2-3; tentative D call: TRBD2 (5 bases). Germline V gives CDR1 SSHAT, CDR2 FNYEAQ (reference sequence). Trimming removed 0 bases at V and 6 bases at J, with 13 bases between. CDR3 length equals 15 residues. CDR3 loop: CASSLAGGRGDTQYF. CDR3 nucleotide sequence: TGTGCCAGCAGCTTAGCAGGTGGGAGAGGCGATACGCAGTATTTT.